The clone carrying this TCR beta chain has only a few counts. The antigen remains undetermined. The ends were cut back, 5 bases at V and 1 base at J, with 14 bases in the middle. Germline CDR1 reads GTSNPN; CDR2 reads SVGIG (reference sequence). The CDR3 length is 14 residues. One entry per CDR3 protein, called by TCRdb with MiXCR from the reads. In the table there are approximately 500,000 distinct CDR3 sequences, more than 15% of which are singletons. This specimen comes from a study of T cell repertoires in cytomegalovirus infection. Background on the study: Carrying CMV and the relevant HLA type showed in public TCR beta signatures. General study points: There were carriers of CMV plus the relevant HLA, and cumulative public TCR beta family frequency identified them.

Sequences were obtained from CD8+ T cells from PBMCs. The TCR sequence derives from a human donor in good health (CMV status not recorded). Some clones in this sample may be carry-over from other donors' samples. J is TRBJ2-5 and V is TRBV30; the D call may be TRBD1 or TRBD2 (5 bases each). CDR3 nucleotide sequence: TGTGCCTGGGGGGACGACAGTTTCCAAGAGACCCAGTACTTC. Protein product: CAWGDDSFQETQYF.